This entry lists 20 T cell receptor beta chains sequenced from one sample in a study of cytomegalovirus exposure and HLA in healthy donors. Clones were read by immunoSEQ multiplex PCR, and TCRdb kept only the in-frame ones, dropping some. The repertoire holds 150,000 to 160,000 clones, with about 86% as singletons. The specimen sequenced was PBMCs. The receptors originated from a human donor in good health.

This clone turned up a few times. The chain links TRBV7-2 to TRBJ1-1; D is unclear. CDR1 and CDR2 (germline): SGHTA, FQGNSA. The V end was cut by 3 bases, the J end by 4 bases, with 9 bases between. The length of the CDR3 is 13 residues. In DNA, the CDR3 is TGTGCCAGCAGCTTTCGGTTCGTCACTGAAGCTTTCTTT. It encodes CASSFRFVTEAFF. Variable domain in full (rest from reference TRBV7-2 and TRBJ1-1): GAGVSQSPSNKVTEKGKDVELRCDPISGHTALYWYRQSLGQGLEFLIYFQGNSAPDKSGLPSDRFSAERTGGSVSTLTIQRTQQEDSAVYLCASSFRFVTEAFFGQGTRLTVV.

The gene calls are TRBV25-1 and TRBJ1-2; the D is unclear. Deletions cut 1 base from V and 4 bases from J, with 10 bases between. CDR1 is MGHDK and CDR2 is SYGVNS in the germline V gene. The CDR3 is 14 amino acids. The CDR3 region has the DNA TGTGCCAGCAGTGAATTGTCGGCAGGCTATGGCTACACCTTC. As protein: CASSELSAGYGYTF.

The rearrangement links TRBV6-1 to TRBJ2-6; TRBD1 is a possible D gene (5 bases). Germline V gene lookup returns CDR1 MNHNS and CDR2 SASEGT. The CDR3 spans 15 residues. V was pared by 2 bases and J by 3 bases, with 8 bases between. As DNA, the CDR3 is TGTGCCAGCAGTGAAAGCCAGGGTGGGGCCAACGTCCTGACTTTC. Protein: CASSESQGGANVLTF.

This chain connects TRBV18 to TRBJ1-5, with D possibly matching TRBD1 (6 bases). The ends were cut back, 3 bases at V and 2 bases at J, with 14 bases in the middle. CDR1 is KGHSH, CDR2 LQKENI, per germline. The CDR3 consists of 16 residues. The CDR3 coding sequence is TGTGCCAGCTCACCGGAGCAGGGGTCTGGCAATCAGCCCCAGCATTTT. Translated, it gives CASSPEQGSGNQPQHF.

This chain uses TRBV5-1 with TRBJ2-1; TRBD1 matches 8 bases. Germline CDR1 and CDR2: SGHRS and YFSETQ. The CDR3 contains 15 residues. V gave up 4 bases and J gave up 8 bases; unmatched junction bases: 11. CDR3 DNA sequence: TGCGCCAGCAGCCCTACAGGGGGAAGAACGGATGAGCAGTTCTTC. Translation gives CASSPTGGRTDEQFF.

The chain is built from TRBV9 and TRBJ2-1; D perhaps matches TRBD1 (6 bases). This CDR3 spans 13 amino acids. V lost 3 bases, J lost 3 bases, and 7 bases lay in between. Germline V gene lookup returns CDR1 SGDLS and CDR2 YYNGEE. The CDR3 DNA reads TGTGCCAGCAGCGGGGGGCTCTACAATGAGCAGTTCTTC. Protein sequence: CASSGGLYNEQFF.

V and J are TRBV28 and TRBJ1-5; the D gene is possibly TRBD1 (6 bases). The CDR3 is 14 residues long. Trimming took off 6 bases at V and 6 bases at J, with 15 bases between the two ends. The germline gives CDR1 MDHEN, CDR2 SYDVKM. The CDR3 reads CASSKSQGFQPQHF. CDR3 in DNA: TGTGCCAGCAGCAAATCACAGGGTTTTCAGCCCCAGCATTTT.

The CDR3 here is CASSLGRVETQYF. In nucleotides, the CDR3 is TGTGCCAGCAGCTTAGGCAGGGTAGAGACCCAGTACTTC. The rearrangement joins TRBV7-9 to TRBJ2-5, with a possible D match to TRBD1 (5 bases). The CDR3 is 13 amino acids. Germline values: CDR1 SEHNR, CDR2 FQNEAQ (reference sequence). V lost 1 base, J lost 4 bases, and 7 bases lay in between.

The chain combines TRBV6-5 with TRBJ2-5, with D tentatively TRBD2 (6 bases). The CDR3 spans 12 residues. Trimming removed 9 bases at V and 4 bases at J, with 12 bases between. Per the germline V gene, CDR1 is MNHEY and CDR2 is SVGAGI. This CDR3 is CASGGDPETQYF. The CDR3 DNA reads as TGTGCCAGTGGAGGGGACCCAGAGACCCAGTACTTC.

This sequence joins TRBV7-3 and TRBJ2-5; 9 nucleotides line up with TRBD1. V was pared by 5 bases and J by 5 bases, with 6 bases of the junction left unmatched. The length of the CDR3 is 14 residues. The germline CDR1 and CDR2 sequences are SGHTA and FQGTGA. The CDR3 sequence: CASSPGTGSETQYF. The CDR3 DNA reads TGTGCCAGCAGCCCCGGGACAGGGAGCGAGACCCAGTACTTC. Full variable domain (missing parts from reference TRBV7-3 and TRBJ2-5): GAGVSQTPSNKVTEKGKYVELRCDPISGHTALYWYRQSLGQGPEFLIYFQGTGAADDSGLPNDRFFAVRPEGSVSTLKIQRTERGDSAVYLCASSPGTGSETQYFGPGTRLLVL.

The J gene is TRBJ2-7, the V gene TRBV4-3; D perhaps matches TRBD1 (5 bases). The V and J ends lost 0 bases and 3 bases respectively, with 12 bases between them. CDR3 size: 15 residues. Germline CDR1 LGHNA, CDR2 YSLEER. The CDR3 DNA reads as TGCGCCAGCAGCCAAGATTATGGACAAAGCTACGAGCAGTACTTC. It codes for CASSQDYGQSYEQYF.

CDR3 coding DNA: TGTGCCAGCAGCCAGGGGACAGGGGGTGAAAAACTGTTTTTT. Translation gives CASSQGTGGEKLFF. The chain joins TRBV7-9 to TRBJ1-4; 11 bases line up with TRBD1. This CDR3 has 14 residues. Germline lookup yields CDR1 SEHNR and CDR2 FQNEAQ (reference sequence). Trimming cost V 5 bases and J 7 bases; bases outside gene matches: 3.

The rearrangement joins TRBV10-3 to TRBJ1-1; D unresolved. The CDR3 consists of 15 residues. Trimming cost V 6 bases and J 2 bases, with 16 bases left between them. The germline CDR1 and CDR2 sequences are ENHRY and SYGVKD. CDR3 residues: CAIRAGSEANTEAFF. The CDR3 bases are TGTGCCATCAGGGCCGGGAGCGAGGCCAACACTGAAGCTTTCTTT.

The chain employs TRBV30 and TRBJ1-1; 7 bases are a match to TRBD1. With 2 bases clipped from V and 4 bases from J, the junction kept 4 bases outside the gene matches. The CDR3 covers 13 residues. Germline lookup yields CDR1 GTSNPN and CDR2 SVGIG (reference sequence). The CDR3 sequence is CAWSRQGPTEAFF. The CDR3 DNA reads TGTGCCTGGAGTCGACAGGGACCCACTGAAGCTTTCTTT.

This clone was seen more than once but under ten times. The V call is TRBV7-2, the J call TRBJ1-1, with 9 bases aligning to TRBD1. This CDR3 is built from 15 residues. V was pared by 1 base and J by 7 bases, with 7 bases of the junction left unmatched. In germline, CDR1 is SGHTA, CDR2 FQGNSA. In nucleotides, the CDR3 is TGTGCCAGCAGCTTAGACGGGGACAGGGTAGATGAAGCTTTCTTT. The encoded protein is CASSLDGDRVDEAFF.

This clone was seen just once. V gene TRBV15 combines with J gene TRBJ2-1, with TRBD2 identical over 7 bases. The junction had 2 bases not matched to a gene; V was cut back by 1 base and J by 5 bases. CDR3 size: 14 residues. CDR1 is LNHNV, CDR2 YYDKDF, per germline (reference sequence). In DNA form, the CDR3 reads TGTGCCACCAGCAGAGCGGGAGGTAACAATGAGCAGTTCTTC. It encodes CATSRAGGNNEQFF.

The chain combines TRBV18 with TRBJ2-7, with 7 bases matching TRBD2. The V segment lost 1 base and the J segment 4 bases; nucleotides outside the gene matches: 4. CDR1 and CDR2 from the germline V gene are KGHSH and LQKENI. The CDR3 has 14 residues. Here the CDR3 DNA reads TGTGCCAGCTCACCACGCGGGAGCGAGTACGAGCAGTACTTC. Translation gives CASSPRGSEYEQYF.

The chain has TRBV4-1 and TRBJ2-5; 8 nucleotides align to TRBD1. The junction had 5 bases not matched to a gene; V was cut back by 3 bases and J by 2 bases. The CDR3 extends over 15 amino acids. Looked up from germline, CDR1 is MGHRA and CDR2 is YSYEKL. The CDR3 nucleotides read TGCGCCAGCAGCCACCCGGACAGGGAACAAGAGACCCAGTACTTC. It yields the protein CASSHPDREQETQYF.

This chain uses TRBV18 with TRBJ1-5; D remains ambiguous. This CDR3 is 15 amino acids long. Trimming stripped 1 base from V and 0 bases from J, with 7 bases between. Germline CDR1 reads KGHSH; CDR2 reads LQKENI. CDR3 DNA sequence: TGTGCCAGCTCACCACTCGGGGATAGCAATCAGCCCCAGCATTTT. Its translation: CASSPLGDSNQPQHF.

V and J are TRBV7-6 and TRBJ2-7; possible D gene TRBD2, 6 bases. Trimming stripped 1 base from V and 0 bases from J, with 13 bases between. Germline V CDR1 and CDR2: SGHVS, FNYEAQ. The CDR3 sequence is 16 residues long. As DNA, the CDR3 is TGTGCCAGCAGCTTAGTTCCGGGGGACTTCTCCTACGAGCAGTACTTC. This encodes CASSLVPGDFSYEQYF.